This T cell receptor (beta chain) is from a study of blood T cell repertoires in COVID-19. Method: immunoSEQ multiplex PCR; TCRdb's copy keeps in-frame clones and lacks some. Of around 40,000 clones in the sample, 60% to 80% were seen once. The CDR3 has 14 residues. Trimming shortened V by 6 bases and J by 4 bases, and 16 bases separated the two germline ends. CDR1 is SGHAT and CDR2 is FQNNGV in the germline V gene. Sequencing input: peripheral blood. This TCR was sampled from a woman of 80 years or more with acute or convalescent COVID-19. This chain joins TRBV11-2 and TRBJ2-7; D remains ambiguous. CDR3 residues: CASRSGSSLYEQYF. CDR3 DNA sequence: TGTGCCAGCAGGTCCGGGTCCTCCCTTTACGAGCAGTACTTC. Using reference TRBV11-2 and TRBJ2-7 for the parts outside the CDR3, the full variable domain is EAGVAQSPRYKIIEKRQSVAFWCNPISGHATLYWYQQILGQGPKLLIQFQNNGVVDDSQLPKDRFSAERLKGVDSTLKIQPAKLEDSAVYLCASRSGSSLYEQYFGPGTRLTVT.